These 23 T cell receptor beta chains originate from one sample sequenced in a study of blood T cell repertoires in COVID-19. The table came from immunoSEQ multiplex PCR; TCRdb's copy has only in-frame clones and leaves some out. Among roughly 500,000 clones listed, about 91% were seen once. The specimen sequenced was peripheral blood. Every receptor here comes from a man younger than 35 with COVID-19, enrolled during active disease.

The CDR3 reads CASSDRVNTGELFF. The CDR3 coding sequence is TGTGCCAGCAGTGACCGAGTGAACACCGGGGAGCTGTTTTTT. V usage is TRBV6-1 and J usage is TRBJ2-2, with D hard to call. There are 14 residues in the CDR3. Germline lookup yields CDR1 MNHNS and CDR2 SASEGT. Trimming left V 3 bases short and J 1 base short, with 6 bases between.

This clone was detected once. The chain joins TRBV20-1 to TRBJ2-5; D call uncertain. Germline values: CDR1 DFQATT, CDR2 SNEGSKA (reference sequence). This CDR3 comprises 11 residues. Trimming took 4 bases from V and 5 from J, leaving 8 bases between them. The CDR3 region has the DNA TGCAGTGCTACTCCGAGCGAGACCCAGTACTTC. Its translation: CSATPSETQYF.

V and J are TRBV10-3 and TRBJ2-1; TRBD1 is a possible D gene (5 bases). V lost 4 bases to trimming and J lost 0 bases, with 10 bases between them. Germline loops: CDR1 ENHRY, CDR2 SYGVKD. The CDR3 is made up of 15 amino acids. Here the CDR3 reads CAISVQESSYNEQFF. The DNA of the CDR3 is TGTGCCATCAGTGTACAGGAAAGCTCCTACAATGAGCAGTTCTTC.

With regard to this clone: This same CDR3 is encoded by further DNA sequences in the sample. The chain is built from TRBV3-1 (or the pseudogene TRBV3-2) and TRBJ2-3, with 9 nucleotides matching TRBD2. The length of the CDR3 is 15 residues. Losses at the gene ends were 3 bases for V and 1 base for J; bases not matched to a gene: 2. The germline V gene encodes CDR1 LGHDT and CDR2 YNNKEL (reference sequence). CDR3 in DNA: TGTGCCAGCAGCCAGAGGACTAGCGGCACAGATACGCAGTATTTT. Its translation: CASSQRTSGTDTQYF.

This clone turned up a few times. The V gene is TRBV19, the J gene TRBJ1-5, with TRBD1 as a possible D gene (5 bases). Germline CDR1 LNHDA, CDR2 SQIVND (reference sequence). CDR3 size: 15 residues. Deletions cut 5 bases from V and 7 bases from J, with 18 bases between. The CDR3 here is CASSGLGGVGQPQHF. In nucleotides, the CDR3 is TGTGCCAGTAGTGGCCTTGGGGGGGTGGGCCAGCCCCAGCATTTT.

The CDR3 DNA sequence: TGCGCCAGCAGCCAAGAAGGACAGGTCGATGAAGCTTTCTTT. As protein: CASSQEGQVDEAFF. The V and J genes are TRBV4-1 and TRBJ1-1, with TRBD1 identical over 7 bases. Germline assignment: CDR1 MGHRA and CDR2 YSYEKL. The CDR3 is made up of 14 amino acids. The V and J ends lost 0 bases and 7 bases, in that order; junction bases with no gene match: 5.

The J gene is TRBJ2-1, the V gene TRBV19; a possible D gene is TRBD1 (6 bases). The CDR3 consists of 15 residues. Trimming removed 8 bases at V and 7 bases at J, with 21 bases between. The germline gives CDR1 LNHDA, CDR2 SQIVND (reference sequence). CDR3 coding DNA: TGTGCCAGTGCTGTATTTCCTGCAGGGGCGAATGAGCAGTTCTTC. Protein sequence: CASAVFPAGANEQFF.

This chain links TRBV5-4 with TRBJ1-4; 10 positions match TRBD1. With V trimmed by 4 bases and J by 9 bases, 9 bases remained unmatched. CDR3 length equals 15 residues. Germline V gives CDR1 SGHNT, CDR2 YYREEE (reference sequence). CDR3 coding DNA: TGTGCCAGCAGCGATACATTGGACAGGGGGAAAAAACTGTTTTTT. Its translation: CASSDTLDRGKKLFF.

In regard to this clone: This sample includes further DNA sequences coding for the same CDR3. The gene calls are TRBV11-2 and TRBJ1-1, with 9 positions matching TRBD1. V lost 3 bases, J lost 5 bases, and 4 bases stayed unmatched. Germline V gene lookup returns CDR1 SGHAT and CDR2 FQNNGV. This CDR3 comprises 14 residues. The CDR3 nucleotides are TGTGCCAGCAGCTTGGGACAGGGTCGTACTGAAGCTTTCTTT. Protein product: CASSLGQGRTEAFF.

This chain links TRBV3-1 (or the pseudogene TRBV3-2) with TRBJ2-2; D is unclear. The V end was cut by 0 bases, the J end by 7 bases, with 12 bases between. The CDR3 is made up of 15 amino acids. CDR1 LGHDT and CDR2 YNNKEL come from the germline V gene (reference sequence). CDR3 in DNA: TGTGCCAGCAGCCAAGACGTCCGTGAGATCGGGGAGCTGTTTTTT. Protein: CASSQDVREIGELFF.

In this sample, this clone turned up once. This chain links TRBV2 with TRBJ2-5; D unresolved. V lost 1 base to trimming and J lost 7 bases, with 7 bases between them. CDR1 is SNHLY and CDR2 is FYNNEI in the germline V gene. The CDR3 has 12 residues. The CDR3 spells CASSEEARTQYF. In nucleotides, the CDR3 is TGTGCCAGCAGTGAAGAAGCCCGGACCCAGTACTTC.

The genes are TRBV7-8 and TRBJ2-4, with a tentative D call TRBD2 (6 bases). The V end was cut by 1 base, the J end by 5 bases, with 12 bases between. The CDR3 sequence is 15 residues long. Germline CDR1 and CDR2: SGHVS and FQNEAQ. The CDR3 DNA reads as TGTGCCAGCAGCTTAGGACACCGACTAGAAAACATTCAGTACTTC. Translated: CASSLGHRLENIQYF.

Comments on this clone: Other nucleotide sequences from this sample produce the same CDR3. This sequence joins TRBV6-5 and TRBJ1-1; D unresolved. Germline V lookup: CDR1 MNHEY, CDR2 SVGAGI. The CDR3 contains 14 residues. The V end lost 2 bases, the J end lost 0 bases, and 7 bases lay between the germline ends. CDR3 loop: CASSYGGLNTEAFF. The CDR3 DNA reads TGTGCCAGCAGTTACGGCGGGTTGAACACTGAAGCTTTCTTT.

This clone was observed at least ten times. This sequence joins TRBV12-5 and TRBJ2-4; tentatively, D is TRBD1 (5 bases). Per the germline V gene, CDR1 is LGHNT and CDR2 is FRNRAP. The CDR3 has 13 residues. V was pared by 6 bases and J by 6 bases, with 12 bases between. This chain's CDR3 is CASGPQGPNIQYF. As DNA, the CDR3 is TGTGCTAGTGGACCCCAGGGCCCAAACATTCAGTACTTC.

The chain combines TRBV18 with TRBJ2-7; D gene uncertain. Looked up from germline, CDR1 is KGHSH and CDR2 is LQKENI. The V and J ends lost 2 bases and 1 base respectively, with 9 bases between them. This CDR3 contains 14 residues. CDR3 nucleotide sequence: TGTGCCAGCTCACCAGAAGTCGAGTCCTACGAGCAGTACTTC. Its translation: CASSPEVESYEQYF.

The chain couples TRBV4-1 to TRBJ2-5; 10 positions agree with TRBD2. The CDR3 extends over 17 amino acids. Germline CDR1 and CDR2: MGHRA and YSYEKL. Losses at the gene ends were 0 bases for V and 5 bases for J; bases not matched to a gene: 9. The CDR3 sequence: CASSQDGLAGVGETQYF. Here the CDR3 DNA reads TGCGCCAGCAGCCAAGACGGGCTAGCGGGAGTCGGGGAGACCCAGTACTTC.

The chain carries TRBV13 and TRBJ2-4; the D is unclear. Germline CDR1 is PRHDT and CDR2 is FYEKMQ (reference sequence). CDR3 size: 14 residues. V lost 5 bases and J lost 1, with 9 bases in between. CDR3 in DNA: TGTGCCAGCAGCCCCGGTCGTGCCAAAAACATTCAGTACTTC. This gives the protein CASSPGRAKNIQYF.

This chain connects TRBV6-5 to TRBJ2-1, with 8 bases fitting TRBD1. The CDR3 has 15 amino acids. V lost 6 bases, J lost 0 bases, and 4 bases stayed unmatched. Germline V lookup: CDR1 MNHEY, CDR2 SVGAGI. This chain's CDR3 is CASSIDRGSYNEQFF. The CDR3 nucleotides read TGTGCCAGCAGCATCGACAGGGGCTCCTACAATGAGCAGTTCTTC.

The V and J genes are TRBV5-4 and TRBJ2-3; 11 bases align to TRBD2. The length of the CDR3 is 15 residues. Germline CDR1 SGHNT, CDR2 YYREEE (reference sequence). V shed 3 bases, J shed 4 bases, and the junction held 4 bases outside the gene matches. CDR3 sequence: CASSWIAGGADTQYF. Written as DNA, the CDR3 is TGTGCCAGCAGCTGGATAGCGGGGGGGGCAGATACGCAGTATTTT.

The genes are TRBV28 and TRBJ2-6; D might be TRBD1 (6 bases). V shed 4 bases and J shed 0 bases, with 10 bases lying between them. This CDR3 has 16 residues. CDR1 and CDR2 (germline): MDHEN, SYDVKM. The CDR3 sequence: CASSWADSSGANVLTF. As DNA, the CDR3 is TGTGCCAGCAGTTGGGCGGACAGCTCTGGGGCCAACGTCCTGACTTTC.

For the CDR3, the DNA is TGTGCCACCAGGGACCCAGGGGACCCCTACGAGCAGTACTTC. Its translation is CATRDPGDPYEQYF. V and J are TRBV15 and TRBJ2-7; TRBD1 is a possible D gene (6 bases). The V end was cut by 6 bases, the J end by 2 bases, with 14 bases between. There are 14 residues in the CDR3. Germline-derived CDR1 and CDR2 are LNHNV and YYDKDF (reference sequence).

The genes are TRBV11-1 and TRBJ2-7; TRBD1 might be the D (6 bases). The V and J ends lost 0 bases and 3 bases respectively, with 12 bases between them. Germline values: CDR1 SGHAT, CDR2 FQDESV (reference sequence). The CDR3 has 15 amino acids. CDR3 loop: CASSLAPGHDYEQYF. For the CDR3, the DNA is TGTGCCAGCAGCTTAGCTCCGGGACACGACTACGAGCAGTACTTC.

V is TRBV5-1 and J is TRBJ1-3, with D perhaps matching TRBD1 (6 bases). This CDR3 has 16 residues. Deletions cut 2 bases from V and 0 bases from J, with 12 bases between. CDR1 SGHRS and CDR2 YFSETQ come from the germline V gene. The CDR3 nucleotides read TGCGCCAGCAGCTTACAGGGTTCTAACTCTGGAAACACCATATATTTT. Encoded protein: CASSLQGSNSGNTIYF. Combining the CDR3 with reference TRBV5-1 and TRBJ1-3 gives the whole variable domain KAGVTQTPRYLIKTRGQQVTLSCSPISGHRSVSWYQQTPGQGLQFLFEYFSETQRNKGNFPGRFSGRQFSNSRSEMNVSTLELGDSALYLCASSLQGSNSGNTIYFGEGSWLTVV.